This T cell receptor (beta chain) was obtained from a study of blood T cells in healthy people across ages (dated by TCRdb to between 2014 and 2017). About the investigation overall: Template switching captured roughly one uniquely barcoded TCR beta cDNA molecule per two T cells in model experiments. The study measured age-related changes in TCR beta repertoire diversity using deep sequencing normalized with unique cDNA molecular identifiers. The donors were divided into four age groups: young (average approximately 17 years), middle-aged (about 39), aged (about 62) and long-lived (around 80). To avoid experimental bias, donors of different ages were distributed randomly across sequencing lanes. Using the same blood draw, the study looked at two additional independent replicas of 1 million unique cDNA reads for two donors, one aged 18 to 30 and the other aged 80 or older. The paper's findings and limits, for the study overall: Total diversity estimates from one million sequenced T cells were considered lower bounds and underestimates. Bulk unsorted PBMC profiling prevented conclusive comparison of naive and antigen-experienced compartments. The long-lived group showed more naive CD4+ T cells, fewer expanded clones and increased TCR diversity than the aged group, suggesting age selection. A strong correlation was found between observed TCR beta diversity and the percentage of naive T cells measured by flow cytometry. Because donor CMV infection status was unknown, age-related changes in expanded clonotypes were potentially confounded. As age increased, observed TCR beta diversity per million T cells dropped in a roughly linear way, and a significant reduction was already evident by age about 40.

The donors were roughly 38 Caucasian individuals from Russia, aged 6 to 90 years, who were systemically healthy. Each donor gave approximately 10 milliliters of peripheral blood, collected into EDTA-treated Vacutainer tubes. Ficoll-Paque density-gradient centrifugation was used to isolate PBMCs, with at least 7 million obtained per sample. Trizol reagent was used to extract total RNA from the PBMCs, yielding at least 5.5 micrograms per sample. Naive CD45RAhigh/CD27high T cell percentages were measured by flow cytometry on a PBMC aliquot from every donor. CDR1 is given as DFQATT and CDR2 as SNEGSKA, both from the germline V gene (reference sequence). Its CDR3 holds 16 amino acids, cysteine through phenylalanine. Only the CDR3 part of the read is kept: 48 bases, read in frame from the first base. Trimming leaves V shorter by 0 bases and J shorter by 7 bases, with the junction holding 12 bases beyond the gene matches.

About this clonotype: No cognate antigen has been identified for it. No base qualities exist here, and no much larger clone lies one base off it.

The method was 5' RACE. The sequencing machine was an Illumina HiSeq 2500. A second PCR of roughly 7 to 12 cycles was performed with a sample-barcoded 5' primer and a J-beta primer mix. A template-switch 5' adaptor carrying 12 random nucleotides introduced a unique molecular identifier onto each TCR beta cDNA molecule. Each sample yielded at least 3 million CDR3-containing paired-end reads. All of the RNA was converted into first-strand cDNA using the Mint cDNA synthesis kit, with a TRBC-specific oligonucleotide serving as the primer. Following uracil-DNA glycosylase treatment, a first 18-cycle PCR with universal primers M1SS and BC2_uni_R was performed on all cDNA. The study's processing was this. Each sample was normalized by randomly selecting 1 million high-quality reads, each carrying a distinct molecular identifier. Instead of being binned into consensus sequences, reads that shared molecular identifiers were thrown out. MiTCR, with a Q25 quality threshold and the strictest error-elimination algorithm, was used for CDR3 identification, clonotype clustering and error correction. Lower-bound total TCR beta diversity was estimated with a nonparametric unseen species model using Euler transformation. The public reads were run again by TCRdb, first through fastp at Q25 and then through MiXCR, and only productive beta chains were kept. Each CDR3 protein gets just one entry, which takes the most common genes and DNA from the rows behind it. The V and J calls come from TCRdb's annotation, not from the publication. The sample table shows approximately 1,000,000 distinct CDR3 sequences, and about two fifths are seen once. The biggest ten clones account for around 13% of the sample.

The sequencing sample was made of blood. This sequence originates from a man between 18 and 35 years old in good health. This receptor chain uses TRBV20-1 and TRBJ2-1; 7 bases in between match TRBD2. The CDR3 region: CSARDLGEGPGNEQFF. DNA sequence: TGCAGTGCTAGAGATCTTGGGGAGGGCCCTGGGAATGAGCAGTTCTTC.